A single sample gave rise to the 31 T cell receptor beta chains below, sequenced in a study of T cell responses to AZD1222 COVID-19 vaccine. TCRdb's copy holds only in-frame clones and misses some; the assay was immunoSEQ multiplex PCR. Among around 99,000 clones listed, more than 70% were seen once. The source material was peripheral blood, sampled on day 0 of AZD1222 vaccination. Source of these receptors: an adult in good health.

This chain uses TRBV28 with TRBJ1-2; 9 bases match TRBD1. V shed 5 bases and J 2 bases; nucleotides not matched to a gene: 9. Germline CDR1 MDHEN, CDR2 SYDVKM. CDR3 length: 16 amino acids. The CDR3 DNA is TGTGCCAGCAGTCCAAAACAGGGGGCGGGGAACTATGGCTACACCTTC. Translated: CASSPKQGAGNYGYTF.

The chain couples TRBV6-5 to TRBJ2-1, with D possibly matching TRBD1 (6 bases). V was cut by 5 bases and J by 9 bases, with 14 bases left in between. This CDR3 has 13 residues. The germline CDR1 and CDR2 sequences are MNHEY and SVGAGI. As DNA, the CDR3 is TGTGCCAGCAGTAAGCTACAGGGCGGTGAGCAGTTCTTC. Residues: CASSKLQGGEQFF.

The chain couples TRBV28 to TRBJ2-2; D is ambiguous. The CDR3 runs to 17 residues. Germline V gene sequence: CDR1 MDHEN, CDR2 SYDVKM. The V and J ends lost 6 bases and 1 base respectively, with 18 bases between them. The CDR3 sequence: CASSPGSGPQNTGELFF. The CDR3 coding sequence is TGTGCCAGCAGCCCTGGGTCAGGCCCCCAGAACACCGGGGAGCTGTTTTTT.

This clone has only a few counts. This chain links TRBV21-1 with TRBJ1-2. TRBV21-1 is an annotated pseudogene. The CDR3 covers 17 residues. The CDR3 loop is CASSTLFWSLRTYGYTF. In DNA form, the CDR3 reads TGTGCCAGCAGCACCCTTTTTTGGTCACTAAGGACCTATGGCTACACCTTC.

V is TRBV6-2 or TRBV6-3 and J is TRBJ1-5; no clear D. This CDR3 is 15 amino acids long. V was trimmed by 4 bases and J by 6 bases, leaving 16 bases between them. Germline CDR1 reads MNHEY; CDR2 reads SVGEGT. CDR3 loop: CASSLTSQVTQPQHF. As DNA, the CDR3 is TGTGCCAGCAGTTTAACCTCGCAGGTAACTCAGCCCCAGCATTTT.

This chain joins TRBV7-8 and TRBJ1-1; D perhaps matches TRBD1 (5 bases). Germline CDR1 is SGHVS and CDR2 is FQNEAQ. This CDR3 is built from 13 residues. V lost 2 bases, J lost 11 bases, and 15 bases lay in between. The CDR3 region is CASSLSTQGWAFF. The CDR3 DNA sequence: TGTGCCAGCAGCTTAAGCACGCAGGGTTGGGCTTTCTTT.

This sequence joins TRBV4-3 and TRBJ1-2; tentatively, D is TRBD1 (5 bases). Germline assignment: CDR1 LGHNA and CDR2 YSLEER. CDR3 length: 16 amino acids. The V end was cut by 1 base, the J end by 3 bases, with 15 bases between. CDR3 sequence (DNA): TGCGCCAGCAGCCAAGCTGCGGGGGTTTCTTACTATGGCTACACCTTC. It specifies CASSQAAGVSYYGYTF.

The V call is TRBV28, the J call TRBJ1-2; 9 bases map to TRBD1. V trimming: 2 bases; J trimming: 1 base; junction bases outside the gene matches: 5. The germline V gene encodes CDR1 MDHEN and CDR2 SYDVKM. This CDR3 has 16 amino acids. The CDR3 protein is CASSLVRQGGNYGYTF. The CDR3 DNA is TGTGCCAGCAGTTTAGTCCGACAGGGGGGTAACTATGGCTACACCTTC.

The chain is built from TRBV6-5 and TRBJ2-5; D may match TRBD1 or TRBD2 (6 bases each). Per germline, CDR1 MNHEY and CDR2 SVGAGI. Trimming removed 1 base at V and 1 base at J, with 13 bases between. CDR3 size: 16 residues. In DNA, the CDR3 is TGTGCCAGCAGTTACTGGAGGGGGGATGTCCAAGAGACCCAGTACTTC. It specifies CASSYWRGDVQETQYF.

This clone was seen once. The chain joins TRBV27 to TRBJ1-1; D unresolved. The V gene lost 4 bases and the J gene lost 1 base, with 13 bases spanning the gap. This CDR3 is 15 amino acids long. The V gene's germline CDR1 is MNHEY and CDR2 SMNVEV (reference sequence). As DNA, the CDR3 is TGTGCCAGCAGTTCCCGGGGAGGGTCGAACACTGAAGCTTTCTTT. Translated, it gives CASSSRGGSNTEAFF.

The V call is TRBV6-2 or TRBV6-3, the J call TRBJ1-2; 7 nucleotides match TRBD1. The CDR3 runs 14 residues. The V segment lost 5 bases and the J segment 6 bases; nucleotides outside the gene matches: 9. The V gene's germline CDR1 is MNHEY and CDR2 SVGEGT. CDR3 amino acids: CASSQQGLRDGYTF. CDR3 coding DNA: TGTGCCAGCAGTCAACAGGGGCTGAGGGATGGCTACACCTTC.

The CDR3: CASSPRTDRLVVYGYTF. DNA of the CDR3: TGTGCCAGCAGTCCCCGGACAGACCGGCTTGTGGTATATGGCTACACCTTC. The chain joins TRBV27 to TRBJ1-2; weak D call: TRBD1 (6 bases). This CDR3 is built from 17 residues. V lost 5 bases, J lost 5 bases, and 24 bases lay in between. CDR1 and CDR2 from the germline V gene are MNHEY and SMNVEV (reference sequence).

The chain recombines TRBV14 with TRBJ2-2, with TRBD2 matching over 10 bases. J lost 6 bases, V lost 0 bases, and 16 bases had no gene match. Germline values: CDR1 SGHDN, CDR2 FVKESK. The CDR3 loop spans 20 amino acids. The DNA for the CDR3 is TGTGCCAGCAGCCAAGAATCATTGTATCTAGCGGGAGCTTGGGCCGGGGAGCTGTTTTTT. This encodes CASSQESLYLAGAWAGELFF.

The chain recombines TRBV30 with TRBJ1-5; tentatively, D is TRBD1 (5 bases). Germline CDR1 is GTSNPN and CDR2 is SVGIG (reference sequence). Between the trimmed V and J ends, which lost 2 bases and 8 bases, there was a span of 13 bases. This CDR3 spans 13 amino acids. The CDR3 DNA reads TGTGCCTGGAGTAATAATGGGGGGAAGCCCCAGCATTTT. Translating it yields CAWSNNGGKPQHF.

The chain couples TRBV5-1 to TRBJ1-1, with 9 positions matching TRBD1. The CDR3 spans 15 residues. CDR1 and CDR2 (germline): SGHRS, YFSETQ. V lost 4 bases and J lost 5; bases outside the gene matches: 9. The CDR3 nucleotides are TGCGCCAGCAGCCTCGGGACAGGGAGAGGTACTGAAGCTTTCTTT. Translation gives CASSLGTGRGTEAFF.

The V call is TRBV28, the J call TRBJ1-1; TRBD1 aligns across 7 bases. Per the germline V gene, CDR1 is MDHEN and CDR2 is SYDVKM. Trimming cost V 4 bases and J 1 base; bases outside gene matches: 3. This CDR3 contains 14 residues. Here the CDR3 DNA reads TGTGCCAGCAGTTCGACAGGGTGGAACACTGAAGCTTTCTTT. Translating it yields CASSSTGWNTEAFF.

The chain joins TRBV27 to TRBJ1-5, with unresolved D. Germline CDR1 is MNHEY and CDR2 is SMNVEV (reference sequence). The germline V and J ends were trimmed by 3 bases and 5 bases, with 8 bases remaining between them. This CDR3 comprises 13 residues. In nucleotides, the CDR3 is TGTGCCAGCAGTTTCGCTACCGATCAGCCCCAGCATTTT. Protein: CASSFATDQPQHF.

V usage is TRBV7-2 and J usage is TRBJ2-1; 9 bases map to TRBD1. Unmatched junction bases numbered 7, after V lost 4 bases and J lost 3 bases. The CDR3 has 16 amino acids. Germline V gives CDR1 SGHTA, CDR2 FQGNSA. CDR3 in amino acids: CASSSPGTGLYNEQFF. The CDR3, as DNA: TGTGCCAGCAGCTCCCCCGGGACAGGGCTCTACAATGAGCAGTTCTTC.

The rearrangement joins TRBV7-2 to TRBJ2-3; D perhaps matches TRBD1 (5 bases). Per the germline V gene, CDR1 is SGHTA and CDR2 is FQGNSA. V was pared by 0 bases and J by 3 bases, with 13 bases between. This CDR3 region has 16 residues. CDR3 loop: CASSLAVGAGTDTQYF. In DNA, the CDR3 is TGTGCCAGCAGCTTAGCGGTAGGGGCAGGTACAGATACGCAGTATTTT.

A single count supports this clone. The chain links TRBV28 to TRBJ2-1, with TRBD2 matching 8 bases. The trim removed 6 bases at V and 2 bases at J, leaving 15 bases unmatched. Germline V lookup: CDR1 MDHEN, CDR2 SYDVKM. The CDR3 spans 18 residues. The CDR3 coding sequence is TGTGCCAGCAGCCTAGATTTCGGGGCGGGAGGAGCCTACAATGAGCAGTTCTTC. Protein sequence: CASSLDFGAGGAYNEQFF.

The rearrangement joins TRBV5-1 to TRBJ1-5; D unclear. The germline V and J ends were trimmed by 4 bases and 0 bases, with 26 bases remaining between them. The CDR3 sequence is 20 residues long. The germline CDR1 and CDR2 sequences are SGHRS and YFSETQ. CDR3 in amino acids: CASSRRMGRKVGYSNQPQHF. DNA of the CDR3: TGCGCCAGCAGCCGTCGTATGGGCAGAAAGGTGGGGTATAGCAATCAGCCCCAGCATTTT. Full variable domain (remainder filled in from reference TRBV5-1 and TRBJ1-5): KAGVTQTPRYLIKTRGQQVTLSCSPISGHRSVSWYQQTPGQGLQFLFEYFSETQRNKGNFPGRFSGRQFSNSRSEMNVSTLELGDSALYLCASSRRMGRKVGYSNQPQHFGDGTRLSIL.

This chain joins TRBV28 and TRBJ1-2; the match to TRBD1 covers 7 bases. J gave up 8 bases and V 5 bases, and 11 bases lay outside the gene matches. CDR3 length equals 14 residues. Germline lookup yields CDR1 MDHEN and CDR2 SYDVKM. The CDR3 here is CASSEFTGAWGYTF. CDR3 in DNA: TGTGCCAGCAGTGAATTTACAGGGGCGTGGGGCTACACCTTC.

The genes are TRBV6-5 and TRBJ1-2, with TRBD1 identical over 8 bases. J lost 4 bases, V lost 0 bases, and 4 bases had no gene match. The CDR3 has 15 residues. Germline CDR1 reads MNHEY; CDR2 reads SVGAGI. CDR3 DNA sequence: TGTGCCAGCAGTTACTCCACAGGGGGAGGCTATGGCTACACCTTC. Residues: CASSYSTGGGYGYTF.

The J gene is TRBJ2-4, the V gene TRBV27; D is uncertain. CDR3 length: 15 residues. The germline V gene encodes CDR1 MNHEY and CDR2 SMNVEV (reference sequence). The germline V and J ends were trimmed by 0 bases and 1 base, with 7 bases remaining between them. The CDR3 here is CASSLSLNAKNIQYF. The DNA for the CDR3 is TGTGCCAGCAGTTTATCGCTAAATGCCAAAAACATTCAGTACTTC.

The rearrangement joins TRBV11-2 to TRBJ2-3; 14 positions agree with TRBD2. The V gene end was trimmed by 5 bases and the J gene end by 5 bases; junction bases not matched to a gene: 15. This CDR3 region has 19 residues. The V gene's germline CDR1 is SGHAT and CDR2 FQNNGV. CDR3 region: CASSPGTSGRIGGGDTQYF. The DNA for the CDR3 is TGTGCCAGCAGCCCGGGGACTAGCGGGAGAATCGGGGGCGGAGATACGCAGTATTTT.

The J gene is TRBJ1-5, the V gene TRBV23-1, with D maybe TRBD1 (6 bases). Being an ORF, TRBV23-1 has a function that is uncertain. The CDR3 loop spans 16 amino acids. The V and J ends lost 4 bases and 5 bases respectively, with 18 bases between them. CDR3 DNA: TGCGCCAGCAGTCGATCACAGGGCGCAGTAGATCAGCCCCAGCATTTT. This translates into CASSRSQGAVDQPQHF.

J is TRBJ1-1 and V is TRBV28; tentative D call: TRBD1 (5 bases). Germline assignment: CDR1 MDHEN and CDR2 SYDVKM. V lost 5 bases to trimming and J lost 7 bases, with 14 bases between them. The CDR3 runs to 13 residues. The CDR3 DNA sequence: TGTGCCAGCAGTCGCAGGGATCCTTTTGAAGCTTTCTTT. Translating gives CASSRRDPFEAFF.

The DNA of the CDR3 is TGTGCCAGCAGTTTACGACTAGCTTACGGTTCTGAGCAGTTCTTC. It is translated as CASSLRLAYGSEQFF. The rearrangement joins TRBV27 to TRBJ2-1; TRBD2 aligns across 7 bases. The CDR3 has 15 residues. Germline-derived CDR1 and CDR2 are MNHEY and SMNVEV (reference sequence). V was pared by 2 bases and J by 9 bases, with 10 bases of the junction left unmatched.

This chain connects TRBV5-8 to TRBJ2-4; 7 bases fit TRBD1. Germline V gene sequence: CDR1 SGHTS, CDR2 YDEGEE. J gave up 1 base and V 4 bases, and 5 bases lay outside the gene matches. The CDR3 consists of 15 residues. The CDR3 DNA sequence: TGTGCCAGCAGCATACTGACAGGGGCCAAAAACATTCAGTACTTC. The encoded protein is CASSILTGAKNIQYF.

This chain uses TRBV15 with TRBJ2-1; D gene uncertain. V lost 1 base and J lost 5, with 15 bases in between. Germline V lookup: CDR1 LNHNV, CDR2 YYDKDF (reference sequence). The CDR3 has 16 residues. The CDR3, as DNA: TGTGCCACCAGCAGAGCAACCGCGATCAACGACAATGAGCAGTTCTTC. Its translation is CATSRATAINDNEQFF. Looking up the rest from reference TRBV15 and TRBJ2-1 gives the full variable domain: DAMVIQNPRYQVTQFGKPVTLSCSQTLNHNVMYWYQQKSSQAPKLLFHYYDKDFNNEADTPDNFQSRRPNTSFCFLDIRSPGLGDTAMYLCATSRATAINDNEQFFGPGTRLTVL.

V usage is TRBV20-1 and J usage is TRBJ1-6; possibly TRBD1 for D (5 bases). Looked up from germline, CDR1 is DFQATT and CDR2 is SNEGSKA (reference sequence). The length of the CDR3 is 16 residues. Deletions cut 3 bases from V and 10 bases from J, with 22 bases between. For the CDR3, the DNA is TGCAGTGCTAGTGCTTCGTCGGTGGGGCTGAGGTCACCCCTCCACTTT. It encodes CSASASSVGLRSPLHF.